The present entry profiles one T cell receptor beta chain with its context. The antigen remains unidentified. Donors were healthy HIV-negative adults without recently reported acute infections or vaccinations. In the sorted-subset replicate PCRs, 150 to 200 ng DNA, around 30,000 T cell genomes, was used. Method: immunoSEQ multiplex PCR; TCRdb's copy keeps in-frame clones and lacks some. The data show approximately 350,000 clones, approximately 97% seen once. The V segment lost 4 bases and the J segment 14 bases; nucleotides outside the gene matches: 13. This CDR3 is 13 amino acids long. Germline V CDR1 and CDR2: GTSNPN, SVGIG (reference sequence). The entry originates in a study of shared clonotypes between healthy human individuals. Findings and limits, study-wide: Non-shared clonotypes had lower generation probabilities than clonotypes shared by all four sorted-subset donors.

The sample taken for sequencing was memory CD8+ T cells sorted from blood. Subset specified: CD45RO+ cells pooled with CCR7-negative TemRA cells. The origin of this receptor is a man between 25 and 39 years old in good health. This chain uses TRBV30 with TRBJ2-1; 8 bases are shared with TRBD2. CDR3 protein: CAWNSKPGTREFF. The CDR3 DNA sequence: TGTGCCTGGAACAGCAAACCCGGGACTAGGGAGTTCTTC.